This TCR beta chain was observed in a study of graft-versus-host responses after intestinal transplantation. The V end lost 2 bases, the J end lost 0 bases, and 8 bases lay between the germline ends. CDR3 length equals 15 residues. Germline CDR1 reads SGHTA; CDR2 reads FQGTGA. Study-level results: Circulating GvH clone levels at their peak were associated with HvG declines (early post-transplant).

Only in-frame clones appear in the TCRdb table, and some are missing; sequencing was by immunoSEQ multiplex PCR. The sample has approximately 20,000 clones, roughly three quarters seen once; the top ten hold 8%. This clone was detected a few times. What it recognizes is unknown. Once graft tissue had been processed, intraepithelial and lamina propria lymphocytes were released. This rearrangement joins TRBV7-3 to TRBJ2-1, with D unresolved. This TCR was recovered from a human patient who received an intestinal transplant, so some T cells may come from the graft donor. Source: ileum tissue, taken approximately 3 weeks after intestinal transplant. DNA of the CDR3: TGTGCCAGCAGCTTATTCGGGTCCTCCTACAATGAGCAGTTCTTC. As protein: CASSLFGSSYNEQFF. Looking up the rest from reference TRBV7-3 and TRBJ2-1 gives the full variable domain: GAGVSQTPSNKVTEKGKYVELRCDPISGHTALYWYRQSLGQGPEFLIYFQGTGAADDSGLPNDRFFAVRPEGSVSTLKIQRTERGDSAVYLCASSLFGSSYNEQFFGPGTRLTVL.